This entry lists 25 T cell receptor beta chains sequenced from one sample in a study of blood T cell repertoires in COVID-19. Sequencing used immunoSEQ multiplex PCR; TCRdb keeps in-frame clones, though not all of them. The sample gives around 120,000 clones, roughly nine tenths of which show up once; about 4.6% is in the top ten. The source material was peripheral blood. The source of these receptors is a man aged 55 to 69 with COVID-19, enrolled during active disease.

The chain uses TRBV30 and TRBJ2-7, with a weak D call TRBD1 (7 bases). Germline lookup yields CDR1 GTSNPN and CDR2 SVGIG (reference sequence). The CDR3 length is 16 residues. Trimming took 6 bases from V and 5 from J, leaving 26 bases between them. The CDR3 protein is CACSRRVGTVDNEQYF. The CDR3 DNA reads TGTGCCTGTTCCCGGAGGGTGGGGACAGTGGACAACGAGCAGTACTTC. The full variable domain, completed using reference TRBV30 and TRBJ2-7, is SQTIHQWPATLVQPVGSPLSLECTVEGTSNPNLYWYRQAAGRGLQLLFYSVGIGQISSEVPQNLSASRPQDRQFILSSKKLLLSDSGFYLCACSRRVGTVDNEQYFGPGTRLTVT.

This chain uses TRBV2 with TRBJ2-7; 7 nucleotides align to TRBD2. Germline CDR1 reads SNHLY; CDR2 reads FYNNEI. Losses at the gene ends were 2 bases for V and 4 bases for J; bases not matched to a gene: 5. The CDR3 sequence is 14 residues long. The CDR3 here is CASSEMRELYEQYF. The CDR3 DNA sequence: TGTGCCAGCAGTGAAATGCGGGAGTTGTACGAGCAGTACTTC.

This sequence joins TRBV29-1 and TRBJ2-2; D ambiguous. Germline V lookup: CDR1 SQVTM, CDR2 ANQGSEA. This CDR3 has 12 amino acids. Trimming left V 5 bases short and J 2 bases short, with 6 bases between. The CDR3: CSVKSNTGELFF. The CDR3 coding sequence is TGCAGCGTTAAATCAAACACCGGGGAGCTGTTTTTT.

This sequence joins TRBV29-1 and TRBJ2-1; a weak D match, TRBD2 (6 bases). Germline-derived CDR1 and CDR2 are SQVTM and ANQGSEA. V was shortened by 7 bases and J by 5 bases, with 12 bases between the two germline ends. This CDR3 is built from 12 residues. The CDR3 DNA reads as TGCAGCGCCGGGGGAGACCACAATGAGCAGTTCTTC. Protein sequence: CSAGGDHNEQFF.

The chain couples TRBV10-2 to TRBJ2-3; TRBD2 matches 9 bases. The CDR3 is 16 amino acids. Germline CDR1 WSHSY, CDR2 SAAADI. V lost 4 bases to trimming and J lost 2 bases; unmatched junction nucleotides: 7. The CDR3 DNA reads as TGCGCCAGCAGTGGAGCTAGCGGGGTTCTCACAGATACGCAGTATTTT. As protein: CASSGASGVLTDTQYF.

The rearrangement joins TRBV23-1 to TRBJ1-5, with 7 positions matching TRBD1. TRBV23-1 has ORF status, its function being uncertain. Unmatched junction bases numbered 6, after V lost 2 bases and J lost 5 bases. The CDR3 extends over 15 amino acids. The CDR3 loop reads CASSQQNRGDQPQHF. As DNA, the CDR3 is TGCGCCAGCAGTCAACAAAACAGGGGCGATCAGCCCCAGCATTTT.

This rearrangement joins TRBV10-2 to TRBJ1-5; 7 bases map to TRBD1. Germline V gene data show CDR1 as WSHSY and CDR2 as SAAADI. The CDR3 sequence is 14 residues long. V dropped 8 bases and J dropped 4; count of bases not matched to a gene: 8. This CDR3 is CASGTTGFNQPQHF. The CDR3 DNA follows: TGCGCCAGCGGGACGACAGGGTTTAATCAGCCCCAGCATTTT.

The chain is built from TRBV24-1 and TRBJ2-3; the match to TRBD2 covers 15 bases. J was trimmed by 5 bases and V by 4 bases; bases with no gene match: 6. From germline, CDR1 is KGHDR and CDR2 SFDVKD. The CDR3 length is 17 residues. The CDR3 nucleotides read TGTGCCACCAGTGACCCCGGACTAGCGGGAGGGCAAGATACGCAGTATTTT. Its protein is CATSDPGLAGGQDTQYF.

A single count supports this clone. V and J are TRBV27 and TRBJ1-1, with a weak D call TRBD1 (6 bases). Trimming took 5 bases from V and 0 from J, leaving 19 bases between them. CDR1 MNHEY and CDR2 SMNVEV come from the germline V gene (reference sequence). The CDR3 extends over 17 amino acids. CDR3 region: CASSLGPRTVMNTEAFF. The CDR3 DNA follows: TGTGCCAGCAGTCTGGGCCCCCGGACAGTCATGAACACTGAAGCTTTCTTT.

This clone was seen more than once but under ten times. This CDR3 is CASSPGTSGAYEQYF. CDR3 in DNA: TGTGCCAGCAGCCCAGGGACTAGCGGAGCCTACGAGCAGTACTTC. The chain is built from TRBV3-1 (or the pseudogene TRBV3-2) and TRBJ2-7, with TRBD2 matching 11 bases. The CDR3 length is 15 residues. The J segment lost 2 bases and the V segment lost 4 bases, leaving 4 bases of the junction unmatched. The germline V gene has CDR1 LGHDT and CDR2 YNNKEL (reference sequence).

This chain joins TRBV5-5 and TRBJ2-3; 11 bases agree with TRBD2. This CDR3 contains 15 residues. Germline V lookup: CDR1 SGHKS, CDR2 YYEKEE (reference sequence). J was trimmed by 4 bases and V by 4 bases; bases with no gene match: 5. The CDR3 region has the DNA TGTGCCAGCAGCCTACTAGCGGGAGTCGCAGATACGCAGTATTTT. Encoded protein: CASSLLAGVADTQYF. The full variable domain, completed using reference TRBV5-5 and TRBJ2-3, is DAGVTQSPTHLIKTRGQQVTLRCSPISGHKSVSWYQQVLGQGPQFIFQYYEKEERGRGNFPDRFSARQFPNYSSELNVNALLLGDSALYLCASSLLAGVADTQYFGPGTRLTVL.

This chain connects TRBV27 to TRBJ1-2, with 7 bases fitting TRBD1. Losses at the gene ends were 3 bases for V and 8 bases for J; bases not matched to a gene: 12. The CDR3 spans 15 residues. Germline CDR1 is MNHEY and CDR2 is SMNVEV (reference sequence). Here the CDR3 DNA reads TGTGCCAGCAGTTTTTCTGACAGGGCCCGCGGGGGCTACACCTTC. This encodes CASSFSDRARGGYTF.

The genes are TRBV18 and TRBJ1-2, with D perhaps TRBD1 (5 bases). V was cut by 6 bases and J by 3 bases, with 14 bases left in between. Germline V gives CDR1 KGHSH, CDR2 LQKENI. CDR3 size: 14 residues. This CDR3 reads CASSAQGGDYGYTF. The CDR3 DNA follows: TGTGCCAGCTCCGCGCAGGGCGGTGACTATGGCTACACCTTC.

The chain couples TRBV5-1 to TRBJ1-5, with no clear D. V was trimmed by 0 bases and J by 1 base, leaving 8 bases between them. This CDR3 region has 15 residues. The germline V gene has CDR1 SGHRS and CDR2 YFSETQ. The CDR3 here is CASSLDTGSNQPQHF. Written as DNA, the CDR3 is TGCGCCAGCAGCTTGGACACGGGGAGCAATCAGCCCCAGCATTTT.

This chain uses TRBV13 with TRBJ1-2; 9 bases are shared with TRBD1. The CDR3 is 14 amino acids. J gave up 3 bases and V 5 bases, and 4 bases lay outside the gene matches. Germline loops: CDR1 PRHDT, CDR2 FYEKMQ (reference sequence). The CDR3 DNA reads as TGTGCCAGCAGCGTCCGGGACAGGGACTATGGCTACACCTTC. This sequence encodes CASSVRDRDYGYTF.

This rearrangement joins TRBV24-1 to TRBJ1-1, with 9 bases matching TRBD1. The length of the CDR3 is 15 residues. J was trimmed by 6 bases and V by 3 bases; bases with no gene match: 7. CDR1 is KGHDR and CDR2 is SFDVKD in the germline V gene. Here the CDR3 reads CATSDPDRGGAEAFF. The CDR3 nucleotides are TGTGCCACCAGTGATCCCGACAGGGGGGGAGCTGAAGCTTTCTTT.

On this clone: The germline gene is not matched at one end of the junction; a read error may be the cause. The chain uses TRBV5-1 and TRBJ2-7; a weak D match, TRBD2 (6 bases). The CDR3 is made up of 12 amino acids. Germline V CDR1 and CDR2: SGHRS, YFSETQ. CDR3 in DNA: TGCGCCAGCAGCTTGGATAACGGGAGTGGGGACTTC. It codes for CASSLDNGSGDF.

This rearrangement joins TRBV6-6 to TRBJ2-3; D ambiguous. Germline CDR1 reads MNHNY; CDR2 reads SVGAGI (reference sequence). Trimming removed 2 bases from V and 4 bases from J, with 13 bases in between. The CDR3 runs to 15 residues. The CDR3 coding sequence is TGTGCCAGCAGTTACGGCGACCCGAGCGCAGATACGCAGTATTTT. The encoded protein is CASSYGDPSADTQYF.

This sequence joins TRBV7-9 and TRBJ2-3; 9 nucleotides line up with TRBD2. This CDR3 is 15 amino acids long. CDR1 is SEHNR, CDR2 FQNEAQ, per germline (reference sequence). V lost 3 bases to trimming and J lost 0 bases; unmatched junction nucleotides: 1. The CDR3 loop is CASSFTSGSTDTQYF. The CDR3 DNA is TGTGCCAGCAGCTTTACTAGCGGGAGCACAGATACGCAGTATTTT.

The chain employs TRBV7-8 and TRBJ1-6; 8 positions agree with TRBD1. CDR1 is SGHVS and CDR2 is FQNEAQ in the germline V gene. Trimming cost V 0 bases and J 10 bases; bases outside gene matches: 5. The CDR3 is 15 residues long. The CDR3 nucleotides are TGTGCCAGCAGCTTAGCGGACAGGGAAGACTCACCCCTCCACTTT. Protein product: CASSLADREDSPLHF.

In nucleotides, the CDR3 is TGCGCCAGCAGACTAACTGGGTCTATAAACAATGAGCAGTTCTTC. This translates into CASRLTGSINNEQFF. The V call is TRBV5-1, the J call TRBJ2-1; D unresolved. Germline V CDR1 and CDR2: SGHRS, YFSETQ. This CDR3 spans 15 amino acids. V lost 5 bases, J lost 5 bases, and 17 bases lay in between.

This rearrangement joins TRBV5-1 to TRBJ2-3, with no clear D. CDR1 and CDR2 (germline): SGHRS, YFSETQ. The CDR3 extends over 17 amino acids. V gave up 4 bases and J gave up 4 bases, with 22 bases separating them. The CDR3 bases are TGCGCCAGCAGCCCGCCCCAAGAATGGAGAGAGGCAGATACGCAGTATTTT. Its protein product is CASSPPQEWREADTQYF.

CDR3 sequence reads: CASSQGGLAGEQYF. In nucleotides, the CDR3 is TGTGCCAGCAGCCAAGGAGGACTAGCGGGCGAGCAGTACTTC. The chain has TRBV3-1 (or the pseudogene TRBV3-2) and TRBJ2-7; TRBD2 agrees at 11 bases. This CDR3 region has 14 residues. The J segment lost 6 bases and the V segment lost 1 base, leaving 2 bases of the junction unmatched. The germline gives CDR1 LGHDT, CDR2 YNNKEL (reference sequence).

The chain carries TRBV2 and TRBJ2-1, with TRBD1 matching over 7 bases. The CDR3 extends over 14 amino acids. V gave up 0 bases and J gave up 11 bases; unmatched junction bases: 7. Germline CDR1 reads SNHLY; CDR2 reads FYNNEI. The CDR3 region is CASSEALQGDQQFF. CDR3 nucleotide sequence: TGTGCCAGCAGTGAAGCGTTGCAGGGGGACCAGCAGTTCTTC. Combining the CDR3 with reference TRBV2 and TRBJ2-1 gives the whole variable domain EPEVTQTPSHQVTQMGQEVILRCVPISNHLYFYWYRQILGQKVEFLVSFYNNEISEKSEIFDDQFSVERPDGSNFTLKIRSTKLEDSAMYFCASSEALQGDQQFFGPGTRLTVL.

V usage is TRBV10-3 and J usage is TRBJ2-2; D remains ambiguous. From germline, CDR1 is ENHRY and CDR2 SYGVKD. V lost 8 bases and J 7 bases, leaving 11 bases between the germline ends. The CDR3 is made up of 12 amino acids. The CDR3 here is CAISDGGGELFF. The CDR3, as DNA: TGTGCCATCTCGGATGGCGGCGGGGAGCTGTTTTTT.